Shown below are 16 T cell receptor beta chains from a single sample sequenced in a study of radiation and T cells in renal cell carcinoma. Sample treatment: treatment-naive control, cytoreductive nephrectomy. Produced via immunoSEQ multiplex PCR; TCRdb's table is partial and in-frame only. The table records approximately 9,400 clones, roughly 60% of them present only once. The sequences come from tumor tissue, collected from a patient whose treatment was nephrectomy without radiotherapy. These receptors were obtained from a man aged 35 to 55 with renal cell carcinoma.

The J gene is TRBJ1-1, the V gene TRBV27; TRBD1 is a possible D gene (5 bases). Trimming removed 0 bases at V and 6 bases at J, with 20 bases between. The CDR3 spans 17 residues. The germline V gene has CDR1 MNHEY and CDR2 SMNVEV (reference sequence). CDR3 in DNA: TGTGCCAGCAGTTTATCGGGACTTATGGGTGGGCACTCTGAAGCTTTCTTT. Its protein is CASSLSGLMGGHSEAFF.

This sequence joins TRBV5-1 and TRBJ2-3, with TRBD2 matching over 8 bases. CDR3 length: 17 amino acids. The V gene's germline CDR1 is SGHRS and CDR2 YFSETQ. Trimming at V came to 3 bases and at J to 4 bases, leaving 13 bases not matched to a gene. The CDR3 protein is CASSSTGSGNVADTQYF. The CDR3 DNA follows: TGCGCCAGCAGCTCGACGGGTAGCGGGAATGTCGCAGATACGCAGTATTTT.

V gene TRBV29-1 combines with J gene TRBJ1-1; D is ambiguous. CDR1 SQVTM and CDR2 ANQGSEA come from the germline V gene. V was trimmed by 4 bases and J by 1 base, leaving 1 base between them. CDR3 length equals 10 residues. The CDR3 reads CSVANTEAFF. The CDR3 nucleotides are TGCAGCGTTGCGAACACTGAAGCTTTCTTT.

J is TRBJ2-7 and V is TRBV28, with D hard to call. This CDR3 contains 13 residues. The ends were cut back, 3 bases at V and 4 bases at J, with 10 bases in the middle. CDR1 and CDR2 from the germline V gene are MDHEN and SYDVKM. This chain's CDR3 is CASSLGWAYEQYF. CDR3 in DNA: TGTGCCAGCAGTTTGGGGTGGGCATACGAGCAGTACTTC.

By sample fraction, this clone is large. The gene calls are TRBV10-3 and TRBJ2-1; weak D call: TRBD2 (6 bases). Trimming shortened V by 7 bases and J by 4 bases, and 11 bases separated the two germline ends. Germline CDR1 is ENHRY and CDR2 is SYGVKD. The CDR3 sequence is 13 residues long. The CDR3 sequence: CAITATSYNEQFF. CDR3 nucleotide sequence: TGTGCCATCACCGCGACTAGTTACAATGAGCAGTTCTTC.

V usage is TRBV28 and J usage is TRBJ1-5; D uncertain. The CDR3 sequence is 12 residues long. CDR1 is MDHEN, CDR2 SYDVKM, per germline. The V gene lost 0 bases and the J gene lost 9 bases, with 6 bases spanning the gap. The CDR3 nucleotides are TGTGCCAGCAGTTTATGGGGTAGGCCCCAGCATTTT. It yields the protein CASSLWGRPQHF.

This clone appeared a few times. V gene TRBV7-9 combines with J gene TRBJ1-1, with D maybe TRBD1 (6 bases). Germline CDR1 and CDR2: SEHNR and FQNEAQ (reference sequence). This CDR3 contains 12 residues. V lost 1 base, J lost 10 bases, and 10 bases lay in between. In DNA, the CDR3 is TGTGCCAGCAGCTTAGGAGGGACAAGAGCTTTCTTT. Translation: CASSLGGTRAFF. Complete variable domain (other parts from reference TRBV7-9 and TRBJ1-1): DTGVSQNPRHKITKRGQNVTFRCDPISEHNRLYWYRQTLGQGPEFLTYFQNEAQLEKSRLLSDRFSAERPKGSFSTLEIQRTEQGDSAMYLCASSLGGTRAFFGQGTRLTVV.

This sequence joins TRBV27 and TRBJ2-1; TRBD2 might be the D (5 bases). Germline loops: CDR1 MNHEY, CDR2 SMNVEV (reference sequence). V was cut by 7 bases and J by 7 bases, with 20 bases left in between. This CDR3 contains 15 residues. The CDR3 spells CASTPAGGLLNEQFF. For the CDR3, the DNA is TGTGCCAGCACCCCAGCTGGTGGACTTCTTAATGAGCAGTTCTTC.

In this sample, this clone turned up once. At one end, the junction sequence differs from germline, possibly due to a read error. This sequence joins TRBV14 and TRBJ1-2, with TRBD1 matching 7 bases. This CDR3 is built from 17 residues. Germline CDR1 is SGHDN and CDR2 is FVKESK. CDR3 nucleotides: TGTGCCAGCAGCCACGTCTCTTTAGGGACAGATAACGATGGCTACACCTTC. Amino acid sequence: CASSHVSLGTDNDGYTF.

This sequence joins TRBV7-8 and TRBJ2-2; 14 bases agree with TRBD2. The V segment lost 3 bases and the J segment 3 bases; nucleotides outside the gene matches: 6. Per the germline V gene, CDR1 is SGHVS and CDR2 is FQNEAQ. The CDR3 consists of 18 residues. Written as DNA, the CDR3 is TGTGCCAGCAGCTTGGGGACTAGCGGGAGAGAATACACCGGGGAGCTGTTTTTT. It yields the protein CASSLGTSGREYTGELFF. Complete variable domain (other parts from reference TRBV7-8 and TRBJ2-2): GAGVSQSPRYKVAKRGQDVALRCDPISGHVSLFWYQQALGQGPEFLTYFQNEAQLDKSGLPSDRFFAERPEGSVSTLKIQRTQQEDSAVYLCASSLGTSGREYTGELFFGEGSRLTVL.

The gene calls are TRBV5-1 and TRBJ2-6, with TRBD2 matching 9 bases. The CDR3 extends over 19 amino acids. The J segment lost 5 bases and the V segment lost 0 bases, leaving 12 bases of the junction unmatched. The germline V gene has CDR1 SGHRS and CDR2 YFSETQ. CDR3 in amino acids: CASSLAGREGIIWANVLTF. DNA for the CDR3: TGCGCCAGCAGCTTGGCCGGGCGGGAGGGAATCATCTGGGCCAACGTCCTGACTTTC.

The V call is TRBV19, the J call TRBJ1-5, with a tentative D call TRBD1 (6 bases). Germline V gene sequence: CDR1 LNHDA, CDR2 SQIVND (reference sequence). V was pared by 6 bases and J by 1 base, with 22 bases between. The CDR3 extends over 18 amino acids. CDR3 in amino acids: CASRKGGRGTLSNQPQHF. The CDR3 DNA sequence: TGTGCCAGTAGAAAGGGGGGGAGAGGAACCCTCAGCAATCAGCCCCAGCATTTT.

CDR3 coding DNA: TGTGCCAGCAGCCGCGGGGGAGGGAACACCGGGGAGCTGTTTTTT. Its translation: CASSRGGGNTGELFF. This sequence joins TRBV7-2 and TRBJ2-2; 7 bases agree with TRBD2. The V segment lost 5 bases and the J segment 1 base; nucleotides outside the gene matches: 4. This CDR3 contains 15 residues. The V gene's germline CDR1 is SGHTA and CDR2 FQGNSA.

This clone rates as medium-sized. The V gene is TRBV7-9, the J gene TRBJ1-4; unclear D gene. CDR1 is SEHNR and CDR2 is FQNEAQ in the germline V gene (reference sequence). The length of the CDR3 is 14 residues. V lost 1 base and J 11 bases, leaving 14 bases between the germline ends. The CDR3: CASSLEGRSVKLFF. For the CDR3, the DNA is TGTGCCAGCAGCTTAGAGGGCCGATCGGTGAAACTGTTTTTT.

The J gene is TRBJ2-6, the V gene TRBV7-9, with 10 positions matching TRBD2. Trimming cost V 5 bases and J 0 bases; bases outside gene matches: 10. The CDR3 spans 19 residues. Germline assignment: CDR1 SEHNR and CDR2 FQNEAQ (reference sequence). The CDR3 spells CASSATPGLALSGANVLTF. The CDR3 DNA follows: TGTGCCAGCAGCGCCACCCCGGGACTAGCGCTCTCTGGGGCCAACGTCCTGACTTTC.

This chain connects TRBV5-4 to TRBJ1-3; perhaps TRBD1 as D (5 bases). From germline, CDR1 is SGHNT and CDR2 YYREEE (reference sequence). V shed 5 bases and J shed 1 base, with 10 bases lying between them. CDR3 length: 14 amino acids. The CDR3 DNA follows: TGTGCCAGCAGTAACGCAGGGTCTGGAAACACCATATATTTT. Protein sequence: CASSNAGSGNTIYF. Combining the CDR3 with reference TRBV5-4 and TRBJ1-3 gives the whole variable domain ETGVTQSPTHLIKTRGQQVTLRCSSQSGHNTVSWYQQALGQGPQFIFQYYREEENGRGNFPPRFSGLQFPNYSSELNVNALELDDSALYLCASSNAGSGNTIYFGEGSWLTVV.